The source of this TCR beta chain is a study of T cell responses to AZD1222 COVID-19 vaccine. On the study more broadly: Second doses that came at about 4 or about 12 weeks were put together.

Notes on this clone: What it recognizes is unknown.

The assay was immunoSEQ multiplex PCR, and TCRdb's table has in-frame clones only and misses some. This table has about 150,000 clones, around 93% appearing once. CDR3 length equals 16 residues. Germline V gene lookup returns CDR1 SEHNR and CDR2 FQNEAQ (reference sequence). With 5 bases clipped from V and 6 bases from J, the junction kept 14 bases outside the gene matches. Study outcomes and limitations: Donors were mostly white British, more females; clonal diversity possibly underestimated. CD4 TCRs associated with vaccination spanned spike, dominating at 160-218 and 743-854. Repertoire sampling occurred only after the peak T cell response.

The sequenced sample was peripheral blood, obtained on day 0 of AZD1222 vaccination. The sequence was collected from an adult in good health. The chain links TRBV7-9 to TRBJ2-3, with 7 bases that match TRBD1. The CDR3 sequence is CASSPRQGPHADTQYF. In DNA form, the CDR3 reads TGTGCCAGCAGCCCCAGACAGGGCCCGCACGCGGATACGCAGTATTTT.